A selection of T cell receptor beta chains follows, all from one sample in a study of blood T cells in healthy people across ages. TCRdb redid the calling of the 5' RACE reads with MiXCR, one entry per CDR3 protein. The data hold 600,000 to 1,000,000 distinct CDR3 sequences, with roughly 50% observed a single time. Material for sequencing was blood. The receptors stem from a young man in good health. Both conserved end residues are part of each CDR3.

TRBV29-1 | CSVVGKLSYEQYF
TRBV10-2 | CASSDPHGGSNEQYF
TRBV20-1 | CSARDLGEGTDTQYF
TRBV7-9 | CASSLRGDSGTEAFF
TRBV9 | CASSSNLARASNEQFF
TRBV12-3/TRBV12-4 | CASSDGTSGPKQFF
TRBV24-1 | CATSEGLNYEQYF
TRBV29-1 | CSVEGRIQREDTQYF
TRBV27 | CASSLWGSSYEQYF
TRBV5-8 | CASSLGQPNFNQPQHF
TRBV10-3 | CAIGATPGYNEQFF
TRBV4-1 | CASSPTRTDSNAIYGYTF
TRBV29-1 | CSVESDSYGYTF
TRBV6-6 | CASSYSGGPRNEQYF
TRBV29-1 | CSVRAQPSWETQYF